This TCR beta chain was sequenced for a study of T cell responses to AZD1222 COVID-19 vaccine. Whole-study context: Second-dose timings of about 4 or about 12 weeks were pooled.

CDR3 length: 18 amino acids. The germline CDR1 and CDR2 sequences are LGHNA and YNFKEQ. Unmatched junction bases numbered 12, after V lost 1 base and J lost 3 bases. Comments on this clone: Its matching antigen is unknown.

Assay: immunoSEQ multiplex PCR; the TCRdb copy retains only in-frame clones and omits some. Here the sample spans more than 70,000 clones, 80% to 90% being singletons. Overall study results and limits: Clonal diversity may have been underestimated in mostly white British donors. Just six AZD1222 recipients tested seropositive at baseline.

The chain couples TRBV4-2 to TRBJ2-1; TRBD1 agrees at 7 bases. The sample was peripheral blood, taken on day 0 of AZD1222 vaccination. This receptor was identified in an adult in good health. The CDR3 region has the DNA TGTGCCAGCAGCCAAGGGACAGGAAGCCCCCCAATCTACAATGAGCAGTTCTTC. This translates into CASSQGTGSPPIYNEQFF.